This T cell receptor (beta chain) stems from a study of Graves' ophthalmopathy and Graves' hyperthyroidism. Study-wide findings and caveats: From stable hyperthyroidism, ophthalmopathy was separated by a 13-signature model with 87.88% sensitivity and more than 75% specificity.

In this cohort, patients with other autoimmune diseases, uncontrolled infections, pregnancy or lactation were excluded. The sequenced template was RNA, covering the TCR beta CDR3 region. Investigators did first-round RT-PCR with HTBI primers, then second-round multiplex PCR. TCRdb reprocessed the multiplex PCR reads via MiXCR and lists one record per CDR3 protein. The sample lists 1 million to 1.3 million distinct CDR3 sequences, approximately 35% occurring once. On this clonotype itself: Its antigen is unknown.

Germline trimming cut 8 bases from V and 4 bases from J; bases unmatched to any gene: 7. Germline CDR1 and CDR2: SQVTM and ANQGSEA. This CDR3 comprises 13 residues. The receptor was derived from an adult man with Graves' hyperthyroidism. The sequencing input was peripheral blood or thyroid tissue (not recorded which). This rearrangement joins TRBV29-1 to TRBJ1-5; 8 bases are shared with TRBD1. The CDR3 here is CSQQQGGNQPQHF. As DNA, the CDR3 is TGCAGCCAGCAACAGGGGGGGAATCAGCCCCAGCATTTT.